One sample yielded the 2 T cell receptor beta chains listed below, sequenced in a study of cytomegalovirus exposure and HLA in healthy donors. The study ran its PCR with 60 Vbeta and 13 Jbeta primers. Using immunoSEQ multiplex PCR, the repertoire was profiled, and TCRdb retains in-frame clones only, with some absent. This table has 89,000 or so clones, approximately 75% appearing once. Sequencing used PBMCs. The receptors originated from a man aged 55 to 70 in good health and CMV-seronegative.

The chain uses TRBV25-1 and TRBJ1-1; D is uncertain. Germline lookup yields CDR1 MGHDK and CDR2 SYGVNS. V shed 7 bases and J shed 6 bases, with 15 bases lying between them. This CDR3 is built from 13 residues. CDR3 in amino acids: CASTPGNSPEAFF. CDR3 coding DNA: TGTGCCAGCACCCCGGGAAATTCTCCTGAAGCTTTCTTT.

This clone was detected only a few times. V is TRBV12-5 and J is TRBJ1-1; D may be TRBD1 (6 bases). The V end lost 4 bases, the J end lost 6 bases, and 12 bases lay between the germline ends. CDR1 is LGHNT and CDR2 is FRNRAP in the germline V gene. The CDR3 sequence is 13 residues long. CDR3 sequence: CASGSNRVAEAFF. In DNA form, the CDR3 reads TGTGCTAGTGGTTCTAACAGGGTGGCTGAAGCTTTCTTT.